Reported below is one TCR beta chain. Production of TCR cDNA was by 5'RACE template switching, which also added a universal primer site and UMIs. TCRdb reprocessed the 5' RACE reads via MiXCR and lists one record per CDR3 protein. The sample carries hundreds of thousands of distinct CDR3 sequences, 20% to 25% recorded once. This sample was included in a study of T cells after yellow fever vaccination. Across the study: Fractions of low cell number were prepared using SMART-Seq v4 Ultra Low Input.

Germline V gene data show CDR1 as SEHNR and CDR2 as FQNEAQ (reference sequence). This CDR3 region has 14 residues. Trimming took off 6 bases at V and 4 bases at J, with 10 bases between the two ends. This sequence joins TRBV7-9 and TRBJ2-6; D remains ambiguous. The starting material was PBMCs, obtained less than 25 days after the first yellow fever vaccination. This sequence was found in a man aged 18-30 years who received the YFV17D yellow fever vaccine. This CDR3 is CASSYPSGANVLTF. The CDR3 DNA reads as TGTGCCAGCAGTTACCCCTCGGGGGCCAACGTCCTGACTTTC.